Listed below are T cell receptor beta chains from one sample, sequenced in a study of vaccination and CD4 T cells after COVID-19. No antigen is known for these receptors. TCRdb ran MiXCR on the PCR reads and lists one entry per CDR3 protein. This table holds 10,000 or so distinct CDR3 sequences, 58% found once. The sequenced sample consisted of CD4+ T cells from blood, cultured in vitro. The source of these receptors is a human donor who had recovered from COVID-19. Both conserved end residues are part of each CDR3.

v_call cdr3_length cdr3_aa
TRBV12-3/TRBV12-4 14 CASSPQGVYQPQHF
TRBV20-1 14 CSARGGHGGQPQHF
TRBV7-9 16 CASSLDTGTLKEEQYF
TRBV6-1 13 CASSKWRNQPQHF
TRBV14 13 CASSPWVGGELFF
TRBV7-9 14 CASSLDPGVYGYTF
TRBV6-4 15 CASSDSAGGLSEAFF
TRBV20-1 15 CSASVANYENTEAFF
TRBV30 12 CAWSAGSFEQYF
TRBV30 12 CAWRQAAGGYTF
TRBV20-1 15 CSATKSGGRADTQYF
TRBV7-2 15 CASTPGSGYSYEQYF
TRBV12-3/TRBV12-4 11 CASSTGETQYF
TRBV7-2 13 CASSQDRVMGYTF
TRBV7-2 12 CASSLVQGVAFF
TRBV6-5 15 CASSYPGRTNNEQFF
TRBV7-9 19 CASSSQGRYIMGYNSPLHF
TRBV20-1 15 CSARSPLGGTDTQYF
TRBV2 14 CASNPGTGYQPQHF
TRBV11-2 13 CASSPPWVTEAFF
TRBV28 15 CASSFHGQMNTEAFF
TRBV6-1 13 CASSQNMNTEAFF
TRBV7-2 16 CASSRAGGGAVGELFF
TRBV30 14 CAWSQGAPNSPLHF